Shown below are 2 T cell receptor beta chains from a single sample sequenced in a study of T-cell memory formation after mild COVID-19. TCRdb reprocessed the 5' RACE reads with MiXCR, giving one entry per CDR3 protein. This sample has about 310,000 distinct CDR3 sequences, with roughly a fifth found just once. Material for sequencing was PBMCs or a T cell subset sorted from them (not recorded which). The receptors derive from a young man who had mild COVID-19 (a few samples of this study predate the infection). Cell type and time point are not known.

The chain is built from TRBV20-1 and TRBJ1-4; the match to TRBD1 covers 8 bases. The ends lost 3 bases at V and 5 bases at J; junction bases unmatched: 5. This CDR3 is built from 14 residues. Germline values: CDR1 DFQATT, CDR2 SNEGSKA (reference sequence). The DNA of the CDR3 is TGCAGTGCTAGGGCGGACAGGGACAATGAAAAACTGTTTTTT. Translated, it gives CSARADRDNEKLFF.

The chain employs TRBV15 and TRBJ2-5, with D perhaps TRBD2 (6 bases). This CDR3 region has 12 residues. Germline CDR1 is LNHNV and CDR2 is YYDKDF (reference sequence). The V and J ends lost 8 bases and 5 bases respectively, with 12 bases between them. The CDR3 DNA is TGTGCCACCGGGGGGTGGCGGGAGACCCAGTACTTC. It yields the protein CATGGWRETQYF.